This passage covers 19 T cell receptor beta chains from one sample sequenced in a study of T-cell reconstitution after alpha-beta-depleted transplantation in children. Construction of the TCRbeta library involved unique molecular identifiers. TCRdb processed the PCR reads anew with MiXCR; each CDR3 protein has one entry. Here the sample spans around 250,000 distinct CDR3 sequences, about 25% being singletons. Sequencing was performed on PBMCs, taken before TCRalphabeta/CD19-depleted stem cell transplant. These receptors all come from a girl aged 2 to 9 with Fanconi anemia, due to receive a stem cell transplant.

V usage is TRBV6-1 and J usage is TRBJ2-7; D perhaps matches TRBD1 (5 bases). The CDR3 length is 13 residues. Germline V gene lookup returns CDR1 MNHNS and CDR2 SASEGT. V was clipped by 7 bases and J by 0 bases, with 10 bases between them. The CDR3, as DNA: TGTGCCAGCACCGACGACAGCTCCTACGAGCAGTACTTC. It is translated as CASTDDSSYEQYF.

The V gene is TRBV5-1, the J gene TRBJ2-3; D perhaps matches TRBD2 (6 bases). CDR1 is SGHRS and CDR2 is YFSETQ in the germline V gene. Trimming took 4 bases from V and 0 from J, leaving 12 bases between them. The CDR3 covers 15 residues. This CDR3 is CASSGGSPSTDTQYF. The CDR3 nucleotides read TGCGCCAGCAGCGGGGGGAGCCCTAGCACAGATACGCAGTATTTT.

This clonotype was seen many times. The chain recombines TRBV29-1 with TRBJ2-5; no clear D. Germline V gene data show CDR1 as SQVTM and CDR2 as ANQGSEA. Deletions cut 5 bases from V and 5 bases from J, with 12 bases between. The CDR3 loop spans 12 amino acids. The CDR3 nucleotides are TGCAGCGTTAATGAAGGAGTCGAGACCCAGTACTTC. Amino acids: CSVNEGVETQYF.

This clonotype was observed at least ten times. The genes are TRBV12-3 or TRBV12-4 and TRBJ2-5; D possibly matches TRBD1 or TRBD2 (5 bases each). The CDR3 covers 12 residues. The V gene lost 5 bases and the J gene lost 4 bases, with 8 bases spanning the gap. The CDR3 region has the DNA TGTGCCAGCAGTCAGGGACGAGAGACCCAGTACTTC. Protein product: CASSQGRETQYF.

Ten or more counts support this clonotype. V is TRBV20-1 and J is TRBJ2-5, with D perhaps matching TRBD2 (6 bases). CDR1 and CDR2 (germline): DFQATT, SNEGSKA (reference sequence). V was clipped by 3 bases and J by 0 bases, with 8 bases between them. This CDR3 region has 13 residues. This chain's CDR3 is CSARRGDQETQYF. Written as DNA, the CDR3 is TGCAGTGCTAGGCGGGGAGACCAAGAGACCCAGTACTTC.

This clonotype was seen just once. This could be a read error, since a much larger clone is one nucleotide away. This rearrangement joins TRBV25-1 to TRBJ2-7; TRBD1 might be the D (6 bases). V was cut by 4 bases and J by 2 bases, with 6 bases left in between. CDR1 MGHDK and CDR2 SYGVNS come from the germline V gene. CDR3 length equals 12 residues. The CDR3 region is CASSGQAYEQYF. The CDR3, as DNA: TGTGCCAGCAGTGGACAGGCCTACGAGCAGTACTTC.

This clonotype was detected only a few times. The chain recombines TRBV20-1 with TRBJ2-7; no reliable D call. The germline V and J ends were trimmed by 2 bases and 4 bases, with 3 bases remaining between them. Germline V lookup: CDR1 DFQATT, CDR2 SNEGSKA (reference sequence). The CDR3 is 10 amino acids. DNA of the CDR3: TGCAGTGCTAGACAATACGAGCAGTACTTC. Its translation: CSARQYEQYF.

This clonotype was found many times. CDR3 DNA: TGTGCCAGCAGCTTAGTTATTACACAGGGGTCCTACGAGCAGTACTTC. This translates into CASSLVITQGSYEQYF. The chain links TRBV7-2 to TRBJ2-7, with TRBD1 matching over 7 bases. With 1 base clipped from V and 1 base from J, the junction kept 7 bases outside the gene matches. CDR1 is SGHTA and CDR2 is FQGNSA in the germline V gene. The CDR3 runs to 16 residues.

The DNA for the CDR3 is TGTGCCAGCAGCGCCAACCCCGGGACAGGGCCTTCCTACGAGCAGTACTTC. Translated: CASSANPGTGPSYEQYF. The J gene is TRBJ2-7, the V gene TRBV9; 9 nucleotides match TRBD1. The germline CDR1 and CDR2 sequences are SGDLS and YYNGEE. The CDR3 length is 17 residues. Losses at the gene ends were 3 bases for V and 1 base for J; bases not matched to a gene: 11.

V and J are TRBV11-3 and TRBJ1-1, with 7 bases that match TRBD1. The CDR3 length is 17 residues. V lost 7 bases and J lost 4; bases outside the gene matches: 18. The germline CDR1 and CDR2 sequences are SGHNT and YENEEA. This chain's CDR3 is CASIRADREKGSTEAFF. The DNA of the CDR3 is TGTGCCAGCATCAGAGCCGACAGGGAGAAAGGGAGCACTGAAGCTTTCTTT.

This chain connects TRBV20-1 to TRBJ2-3; perhaps D is TRBD1 or TRBD2 (6 bases each). V shed 3 bases and J shed 4 bases, with 14 bases lying between them. The CDR3 loop spans 14 amino acids. Germline CDR1 reads DFQATT; CDR2 reads SNEGSKA (reference sequence). CDR3 bases: TGCAGTGCTAGCCCAACTAGGGGGGCAGATACGCAGTATTTT. It yields the protein CSASPTRGADTQYF.

This clonotype was picked up a small number of times. This chain connects TRBV25-1 to TRBJ2-5; 8 bases map to TRBD2. In germline, CDR1 is MGHDK, CDR2 SYGVNS. This CDR3 contains 15 residues. The ends lost 0 bases at V and 1 base at J; junction bases unmatched: 1. The CDR3 nucleotides are TGTGCCAGCAGTGAATACGGGGGGGTCCAAGAGACCCAGTACTTC. It specifies CASSEYGGVQETQYF.

There are a few counts of this clonotype. The chain combines TRBV5-1 with TRBJ1-5, with D tentatively TRBD1 (5 bases). This CDR3 has 13 amino acids. Germline-derived CDR1 and CDR2 are SGHRS and YFSETQ. The V end lost 0 bases, the J end lost 16 bases, and 17 bases lay between the germline ends. CDR3 in amino acids: CASSLEAGLLQHF. In nucleotides, the CDR3 is TGCGCCAGCAGCTTGGAGGCAGGGCTCCTCCAACATTTT.

This clonotype was recorded many times. The V and J genes are TRBV12-3 or TRBV12-4 and TRBJ2-5, with 8 bases identical to TRBD1. V lost 3 bases, J lost 5 bases, and 2 bases stayed unmatched. The CDR3 is made up of 13 amino acids. CDR3 nucleotides: TGTGCCAGCAGTTTCGACAGGGGCGAGACCCAGTACTTC. This sequence encodes CASSFDRGETQYF.

The table lists this clonotype with a few counts. The V gene is TRBV7-2, the J gene TRBJ1-5; D is unresolved. The ends were cut back, 3 bases at V and 11 bases at J, with 14 bases in the middle. The length of the CDR3 is 13 residues. The germline gives CDR1 SGHTA, CDR2 FQGNSA. The CDR3, as DNA: TGTGCCAGCAGCTTTCATCAGGAACGGACCCAGCATTTT. Its protein is CASSFHQERTQHF.

The V and J genes are TRBV20-1 and TRBJ2-1, with 8 positions matching TRBD1. CDR3 length equals 16 residues. V was clipped by 6 bases and J by 3 bases; unmatched bases: 13. The germline gives CDR1 DFQATT, CDR2 SNEGSKA (reference sequence). The CDR3 sequence is CSALRVDRVSYNEQFF. The CDR3 DNA follows: TGCAGTGCCCTAAGGGTGGACAGGGTTAGCTACAATGAGCAGTTCTTC.

Concerning this clonotype: An end of the junction does not agree with germline; a read error may underlie this. This sequence joins TRBV15 and TRBJ2-7, with TRBD1 matching over 10 bases. There are 14 residues in the CDR3. Germline V gives CDR1 LNHNV, CDR2 YYDKDF (reference sequence). The CDR3 sequence: CATSLSGGTGAQNF. CDR3 DNA: TGTGCCACCAGCTTGTCCGGCGGGACAGGGGCCCAAAACTTC.

This clonotype was recorded at least ten times. This rearrangement joins TRBV29-1 to TRBJ2-5; D perhaps matches TRBD2 (5 bases). The CDR3 is made up of 14 amino acids. V was clipped by 3 bases and J by 5 bases, with 16 bases between them. Germline V gene sequence: CDR1 SQVTM, CDR2 ANQGSEA. CDR3: CSVDPLLTGETQYF. CDR3 DNA sequence: TGCAGCGTTGACCCCCTACTGACGGGGGAGACCCAGTACTTC.

A few counts support this clonotype. V usage is TRBV29-1 and J usage is TRBJ2-7; TRBD1 matches at 12 bases. V lost 0 bases, J lost 3 bases, and 3 bases stayed unmatched. Germline values: CDR1 SQVTM, CDR2 ANQGSEA. CDR3 length equals 15 residues. CDR3 amino acids: CSVEEGQGAGYEQYF. The DNA for the CDR3 is TGCAGCGTTGAAGAGGGACAGGGGGCAGGCTACGAGCAGTACTTC.